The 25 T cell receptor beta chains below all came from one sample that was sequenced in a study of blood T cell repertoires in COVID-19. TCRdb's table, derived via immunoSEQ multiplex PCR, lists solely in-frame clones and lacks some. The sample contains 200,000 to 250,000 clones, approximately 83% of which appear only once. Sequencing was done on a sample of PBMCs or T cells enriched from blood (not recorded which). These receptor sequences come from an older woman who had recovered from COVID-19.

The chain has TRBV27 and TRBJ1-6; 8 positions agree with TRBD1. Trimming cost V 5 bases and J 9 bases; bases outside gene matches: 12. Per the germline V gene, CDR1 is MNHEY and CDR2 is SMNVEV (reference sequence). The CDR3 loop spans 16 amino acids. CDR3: CASSPRTGRIGSPLHF. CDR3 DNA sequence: TGTGCCAGCAGTCCCCGGACAGGGCGTATCGGTTCACCCCTCCACTTT.

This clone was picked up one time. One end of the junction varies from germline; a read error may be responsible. The CDR3 DNA follows: TGTGCCAGCAGCTTAGGGGGACAGGGCTCCCACGAGCAGTACTTC. Protein: CASSLGGQGSHEQYF. The chain is built from TRBV7-9 and TRBJ2-7, with 9 positions matching TRBD1. The CDR3 consists of 15 residues. In germline, CDR1 is SEHNR, CDR2 FQNEAQ (reference sequence).

CDR3 nucleotide sequence: TGCAGCGGGGGGGGACAGGGTCCCATAGATGGTCAGCCCCAGCATTTT. Protein: CSGGGQGPIDGQPQHF. The rearrangement uses TRBV29-1 and TRBJ1-5, with 9 bases fitting TRBD1. CDR3 length equals 16 residues. The V and J ends lost 7 bases and 6 bases, in that order; junction bases with no gene match: 16. CDR1 is SQVTM and CDR2 is ANQGSEA in the germline V gene.

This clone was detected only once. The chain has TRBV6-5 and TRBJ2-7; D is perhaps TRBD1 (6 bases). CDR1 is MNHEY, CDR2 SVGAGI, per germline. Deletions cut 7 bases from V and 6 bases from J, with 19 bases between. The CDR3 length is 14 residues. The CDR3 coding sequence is TGTGCCAGCATACTTCACAGGGAGAGGGGCGAGCAGTACTTC. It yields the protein CASILHRERGEQYF.

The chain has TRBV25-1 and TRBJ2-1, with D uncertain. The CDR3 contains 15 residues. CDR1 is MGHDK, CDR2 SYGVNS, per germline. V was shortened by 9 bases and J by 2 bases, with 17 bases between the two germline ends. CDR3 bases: TGTGCCAGTCTGGCGGCGACTTCCCCCTACAATGAGCAGTTCTTC. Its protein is CASLAATSPYNEQFF.

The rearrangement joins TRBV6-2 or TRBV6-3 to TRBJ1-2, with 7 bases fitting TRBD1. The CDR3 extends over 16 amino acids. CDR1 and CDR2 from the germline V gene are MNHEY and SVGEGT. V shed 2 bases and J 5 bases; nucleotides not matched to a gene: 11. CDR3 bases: TGTGCCAGCAGTTACCCGGCGGGACAGCTCCTATATGGCTACACCTTC. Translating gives CASSYPAGQLLYGYTF.

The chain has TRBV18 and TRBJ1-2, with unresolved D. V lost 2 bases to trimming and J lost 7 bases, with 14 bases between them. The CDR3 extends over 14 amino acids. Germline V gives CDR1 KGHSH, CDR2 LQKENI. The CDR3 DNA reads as TGTGCCAGCTCACCAGGCGGCAGTGGAGGTGGCTACACCTTC. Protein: CASSPGGSGGGYTF.

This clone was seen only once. For the CDR3, the DNA is TGTGCCAGCTCACCACAACTAGGGGGGGGTCCGAACACTGAAGCTTTCTTT. Translation gives CASSPQLGGGPNTEAFF. The chain couples TRBV18 to TRBJ1-1; D may be TRBD1 (6 bases). The length of the CDR3 is 17 residues. The V end was cut by 1 base, the J end by 1 base, with 16 bases between. The germline V gene has CDR1 KGHSH and CDR2 LQKENI.

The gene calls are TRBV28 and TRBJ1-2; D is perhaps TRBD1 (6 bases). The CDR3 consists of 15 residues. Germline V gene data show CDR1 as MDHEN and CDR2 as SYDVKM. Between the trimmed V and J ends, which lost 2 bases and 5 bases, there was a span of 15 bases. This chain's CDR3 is CASSLTHRVGYGYTF. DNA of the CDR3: TGTGCCAGCAGTTTAACCCACAGGGTGGGTTATGGCTACACCTTC.

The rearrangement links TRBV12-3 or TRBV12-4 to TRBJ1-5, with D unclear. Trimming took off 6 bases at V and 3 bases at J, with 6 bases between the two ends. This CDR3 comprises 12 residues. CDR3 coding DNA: TGTGCCAGCAGCCCCAACAATCAGCCCCAGCATTTT. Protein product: CASSPNNQPQHF.

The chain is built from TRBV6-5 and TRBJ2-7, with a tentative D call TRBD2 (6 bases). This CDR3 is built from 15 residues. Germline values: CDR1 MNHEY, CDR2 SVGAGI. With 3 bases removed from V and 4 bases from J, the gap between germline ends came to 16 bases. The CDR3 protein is CASSYDGGIVYEQYF. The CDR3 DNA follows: TGTGCCAGCAGTTATGATGGGGGGATTGTTTACGAGCAGTACTTC.

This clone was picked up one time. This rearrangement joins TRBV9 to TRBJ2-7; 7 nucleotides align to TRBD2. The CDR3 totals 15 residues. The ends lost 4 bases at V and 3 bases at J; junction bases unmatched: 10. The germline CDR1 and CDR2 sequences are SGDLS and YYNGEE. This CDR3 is CASSPSGGYNYEQYF. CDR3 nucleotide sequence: TGTGCCAGCAGCCCTTCGGGAGGCTATAACTACGAGCAGTACTTC.

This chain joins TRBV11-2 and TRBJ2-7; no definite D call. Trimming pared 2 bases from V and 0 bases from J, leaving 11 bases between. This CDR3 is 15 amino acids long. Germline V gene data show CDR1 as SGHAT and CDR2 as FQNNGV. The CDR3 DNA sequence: TGTGCCAGCAGCTTACAGGTTGTTAGCTCCTACGAGCAGTACTTC. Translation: CASSLQVVSSYEQYF.

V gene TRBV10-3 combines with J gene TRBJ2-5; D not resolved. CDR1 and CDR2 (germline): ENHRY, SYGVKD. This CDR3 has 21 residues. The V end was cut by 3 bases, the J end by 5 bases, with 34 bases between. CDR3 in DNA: TGTGCCATCAGTGATATTTCAATCGAAAGACCCGGGTCCGCACATGGTGAGACCCAGTACTTC. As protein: CAISDISIERPGSAHGETQYF.

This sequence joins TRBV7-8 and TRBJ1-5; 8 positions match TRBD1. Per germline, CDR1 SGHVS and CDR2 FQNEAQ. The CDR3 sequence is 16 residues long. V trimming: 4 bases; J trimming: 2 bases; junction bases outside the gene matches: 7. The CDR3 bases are TGTGCCAGCAGCTCAACAGCGACAGGGGGCAATCAGCCCCAGCATTTT. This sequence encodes CASSSTATGGNQPQHF.

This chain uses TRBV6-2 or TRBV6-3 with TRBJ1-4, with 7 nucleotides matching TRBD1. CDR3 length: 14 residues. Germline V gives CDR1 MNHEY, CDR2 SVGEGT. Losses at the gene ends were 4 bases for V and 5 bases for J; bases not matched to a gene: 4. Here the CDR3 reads CASSLGQKNEKLFF. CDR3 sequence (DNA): TGTGCCAGCAGTTTGGGACAGAAGAATGAAAAACTGTTTTTT.

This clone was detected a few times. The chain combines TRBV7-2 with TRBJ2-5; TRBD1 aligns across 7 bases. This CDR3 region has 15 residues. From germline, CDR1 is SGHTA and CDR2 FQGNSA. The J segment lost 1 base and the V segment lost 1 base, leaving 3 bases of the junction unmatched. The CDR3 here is CASSLEDRTQETQYF. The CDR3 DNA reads TGTGCCAGCAGCTTAGAGGACAGGACCCAAGAGACCCAGTACTTC.

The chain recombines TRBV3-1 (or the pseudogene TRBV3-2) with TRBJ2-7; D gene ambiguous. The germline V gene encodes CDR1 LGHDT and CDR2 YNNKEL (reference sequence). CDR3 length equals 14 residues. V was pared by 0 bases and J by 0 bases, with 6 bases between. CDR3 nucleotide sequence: TGTGCCAGCAGCCAAGATCTTAGCTCCTACGAGCAGTACTTC. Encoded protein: CASSQDLSSYEQYF.

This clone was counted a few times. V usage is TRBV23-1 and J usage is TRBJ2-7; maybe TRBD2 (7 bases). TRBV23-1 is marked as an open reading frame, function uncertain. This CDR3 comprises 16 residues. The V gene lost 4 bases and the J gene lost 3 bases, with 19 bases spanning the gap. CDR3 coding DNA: TGCGCCAGCAGTCTTAGGGGGGCTAGCGGTATCTACGAGCAGTACTTC. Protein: CASSLRGASGIYEQYF.

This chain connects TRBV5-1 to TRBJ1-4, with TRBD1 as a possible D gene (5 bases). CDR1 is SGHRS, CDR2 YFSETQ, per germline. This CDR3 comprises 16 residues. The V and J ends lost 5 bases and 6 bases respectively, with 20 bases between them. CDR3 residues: CASRRTTGHVDEKLFF. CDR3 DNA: TGCGCCAGCAGGCGTACAACAGGCCACGTGGATGAAAAACTGTTTTTT. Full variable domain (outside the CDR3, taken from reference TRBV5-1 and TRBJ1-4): KAGVTQTPRYLIKTRGQQVTLSCSPISGHRSVSWYQQTPGQGLQFLFEYFSETQRNKGNFPGRFSGRQFSNSRSEMNVSTLELGDSALYLCASRRTTGHVDEKLFFGSGTQLSVL.

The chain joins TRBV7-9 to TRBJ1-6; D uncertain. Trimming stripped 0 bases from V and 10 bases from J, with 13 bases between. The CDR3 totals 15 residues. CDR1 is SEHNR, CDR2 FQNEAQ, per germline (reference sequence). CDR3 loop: CASSLATLGGSPLHF. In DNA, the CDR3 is TGTGCCAGCAGCTTAGCGACTCTTGGAGGGTCACCCCTCCACTTT.

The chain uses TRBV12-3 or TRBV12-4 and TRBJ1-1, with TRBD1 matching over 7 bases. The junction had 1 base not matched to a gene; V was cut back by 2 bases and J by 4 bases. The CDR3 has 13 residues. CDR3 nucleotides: TGTGCCAGCAGTTTAAGGGACAGCACTGAAGCTTTCTTT. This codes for CASSLRDSTEAFF.

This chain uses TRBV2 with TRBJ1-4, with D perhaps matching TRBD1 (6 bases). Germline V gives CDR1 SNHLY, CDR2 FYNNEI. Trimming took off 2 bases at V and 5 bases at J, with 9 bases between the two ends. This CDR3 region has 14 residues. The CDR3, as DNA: TGTGCCAGCAGTGAATGGGACATCAATGAAAAACTGTTTTTT. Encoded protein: CASSEWDINEKLFF.

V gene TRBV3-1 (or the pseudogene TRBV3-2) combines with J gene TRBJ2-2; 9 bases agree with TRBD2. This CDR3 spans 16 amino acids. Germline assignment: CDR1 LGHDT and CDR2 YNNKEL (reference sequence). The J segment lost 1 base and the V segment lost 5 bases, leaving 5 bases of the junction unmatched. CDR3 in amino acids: CASSYQAGGNTGELFF. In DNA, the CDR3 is TGTGCCAGCAGCTACCAAGCGGGGGGGAACACCGGGGAGCTGTTTTTT.

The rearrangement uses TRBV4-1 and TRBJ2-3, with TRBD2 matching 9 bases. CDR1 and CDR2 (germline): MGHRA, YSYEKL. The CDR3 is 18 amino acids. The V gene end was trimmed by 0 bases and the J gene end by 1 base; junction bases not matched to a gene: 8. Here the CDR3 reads CASSQDGGGASGTDTQYF. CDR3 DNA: TGCGCCAGCAGCCAAGATGGCGGGGGGGCCTCGGGCACAGATACGCAGTATTTT.